This is a list of T cell receptor beta chains from one sample in a study of shared clonotypes between healthy human individuals. Produced via immunoSEQ multiplex PCR; TCRdb's table is partial and in-frame only. The sample includes around 650,000 clones, approximately 96% of them seen just once. Sequencing input: naive CD8+ T cells sorted from blood. Receptor source: a woman aged 25-40 years in good health. Both conserved end residues are part of each CDR3. The D gene is left open where the match is weak. A clone size is listed for some rows: how often the clone was seen (once, few, many), or a class if it is expanded.

j_gene	abundance	v_gene	d_gene	CDR3aa	CDR3nt
TRBJ2-6	NA	TRBV5-5	TRBD2	CASSLAGGIGANVLTF	TGTGCCAGCAGCTTAGCGGGAGGTATTGGGGCCAACGTCCTGACTTTC
TRBJ2-3	NA	TRBV19	TRBD2	CATGLAGATDTQYF	TGTGCCACGGGACTAGCGGGTGCCACAGATACGCAGTATTTT
TRBJ1-3	NA	TRBV13	NA	CASTYLGNTIYF	TGTGCCAGCACTTACCTCGGAAACACCATATATTTT
TRBJ2-5	NA	TRBV28	NA	CASARPGGPQETQYF	TGTGCCAGCGCCCGCCCCGGGGGACCCCAAGAGACCCAGTACTTC
TRBJ2-2	NA	TRBV28	NA	CASMGDGPAAELFF	TGTGCCAGCATGGGTGACGGGCCCGCGGCGGAGCTGTTTTTT
TRBJ2-7	NA	TRBV4-1	NA	CASSQEVAALYEQYF	TGCGCCAGCAGCCAAGAAGTGGCAGCCCTCTACGAGCAGTACTTC
TRBJ1-5	once	TRBV27	TRBD1	CASSLRQGDQPQHF	TGTGCCAGCAGTTTAAGACAGGGAGATCAGCCCCAGCATTTT
TRBJ2-1	NA	TRBV27	NA	CASSLRTPYNEQFF	TGTGCCAGCAGTTTGCGCACCCCCTACAATGAGCAGTTCTTC
TRBJ1-2	NA	TRBV28	TRBD1	CASSSDDQGAPYYNYGYTF	TGTGCCAGCAGTTCCGACGACCAGGGGGCTCCCTATTATAACTATGGCTACACCTTC
TRBJ2-7	once	TRBV27	NA	CASSLSRTSNEQYF	TGTGCCAGCAGTTTATCACGCACATCAAACGAGCAGTACTTC
TRBJ2-1	NA	TRBV27	TRBD1	CASSLLLGQGPNEQFF	TGTGCCAGCAGTTTATTGTTGGGACAGGGGCCTAATGAGCAGTTCTTC
TRBJ2-7	NA	TRBV27	NA	CASSTTPTDNEQYF	TGTGCCAGCAGTACCACCCCCACGGATAACGAGCAGTACTTC
TRBJ1-5	once	TRBV21-1	NA	CASSGGTAARNQPQHF	TGTGCCAGCAGCGGAGGGACAGCGGCCCGAAATCAGCCCCAGCATTTT
TRBJ2-1	few	TRBV7-9	TRBD1	CASSLGQGSYNEQFF	TGTGCCAGCAGCTTAGGACAGGGTTCCTACAATGAGCAGTTCTTC
TRBJ2-7	once	TRBV10-2	NA	CASSDNPAYEQYF	TGCGCCAGCAGTGACAACCCGGCCTACGAGCAGTACTTC
TRBJ2-1	NA	TRBV9	TRBD2	CASSVGLASSNEQFF	TGTGCCAGCAGCGTAGGACTAGCTTCCTCCAATGAGCAGTTCTTC
TRBJ2-1	NA	TRBV11-2	TRBD2	CASSSLTSGSYNEQFF	TGTGCCAGCAGCTCCCTGACTAGCGGTTCGTACAATGAGCAGTTCTTC
TRBJ2-7	NA	TRBV28	TRBD1	CASSPQGLRDEQYF	TGTGCCAGCAGTCCACAGGGGTTAAGGGACGAGCAGTACTTC
TRBJ1-2	once	TRBV7-9	NA	CASSLEEMEYGYTF	TGTGCCAGCAGCTTGGAGGAGATGGAGTATGGCTACACCTTC
TRBJ2-7	once	TRBV6-1	TRBD2	CASSDLGGAYEQYF	TGTGCCAGCAGTGATTTGGGAGGGGCCTACGAGCAGTACTTC
TRBJ2-7	once	TRBV2	NA	CASRGATYEQYF	TGTGCCAGCAGAGGAGCCACCTACGAGCAGTACTTC
TRBJ2-2	NA	TRBV27	NA	CASSLVGSAYTGELFF	TGTGCCAGCAGTTTAGTTGGTAGCGCTTACACCGGGGAGCTGTTTTTT
TRBJ2-3	once	TRBV28	NA	CASSWEGAADTQYF	TGTGCCAGCAGTTGGGAAGGGGCGGCAGATACGCAGTATTTT
TRBJ2-7	NA	TRBV5-6	TRBD1	CASSAGQGMSSYEQYF	TGTGCCAGCAGCGCGGGACAGGGGATGAGCTCCTACGAGCAGTACTTC
TRBJ2-2	NA	TRBV2	NA	CASSEPGPNTGELFF	TGTGCCAGCAGTGAGCCGGGACCGAACACCGGGGAGCTGTTTTTT
TRBJ2-5	NA	TRBV29-1	NA	CSANLGGSETQYF	TGCAGCGCCAACTTGGGCGGCTCGGAGACCCAGTACTTC
TRBJ1-2	NA	TRBV27	NA	CASSLALGSGSHGYTF	TGTGCCAGCAGTTTGGCTTTGGGGTCTGGATCTCATGGCTACACCTTC
TRBJ1-5	NA	TRBV13	NA	CASSLQRHNQPQHF	TGTGCCAGCAGCCTCCAACGCCACAATCAGCCCCAGCATTTT
TRBJ2-3	NA	TRBV11-3	NA	CASSLRGQGIDTQYF	TGTGCCAGCAGCTTACGCGGCCAGGGAATCGATACGCAGTATTTT
TRBJ2-2	NA	TRBV2	TRBD2	CASSEGLAGTLLTGELFF	TGTGCCAGCAGTGAGGGACTAGCGGGCACGCTATTAACCGGGGAGCTGTTTTTT
TRBJ2-3	NA	TRBV5-5	NA	CASSFTRGSTDTQYF	TGTGCCAGCAGCTTCACCAGGGGAAGTACAGATACGCAGTATTTT
TRBJ2-7	NA	TRBV2	NA	CATRTESNEQYF	TGTGCCACCAGGACAGAATCTAACGAGCAGTACTTC
TRBJ1-5	NA	TRBV4-1	NA	CASSQRYVGSNQPQHF	TGCGCCAGCAGCCAAAGATATGTGGGGAGCAATCAGCCCCAGCATTTT
TRBJ2-7	NA	TRBV4-1	NA	CASSQEEAAEQYF	TGCGCCAGCAGCCAAGAAGAGGCCGCCGAGCAGTACTTC
TRBJ2-5	NA	TRBV6-5	NA	CASSTGLQETQYF	TGTGCCAGCAGTACGGGACTTCAAGAGACCCAGTACTTC
TRBJ2-7	NA	TRBV10-3	TRBD2	CAISESPSGYEQYF	TGTGCCATCAGTGAGTCCCCTAGCGGATACGAGCAGTACTTC
TRBJ2-7	NA	TRBV5-1	NA	CASSWGVGYEQYF	TGCGCCAGCAGCTGGGGGGTAGGGTACGAGCAGTACTTC
TRBJ2-3	NA	TRBV11-2	TRBD1	CASSSTGGADTQYF	TGTGCCAGCAGCTCGACAGGGGGCGCAGATACGCAGTATTTT
TRBJ1-1	NA	TRBV5-6	TRBD1	CASSVLQGVEAFF	TGTGCCAGCAGCGTCTTACAGGGGGTGGAAGCTTTCTTT
TRBJ2-3	NA	TRBV7-2	NA	CASRRRIASSTDTQYF	TGTGCCAGCCGACGCAGGATCGCCTCTAGCACAGATACGCAGTATTTT
TRBJ2-5	NA	TRBV7-3	TRBD1	CASRRTGGVEETQYF	TGTGCCAGCAGGCGGACAGGGGGAGTGGAAGAGACCCAGTACTTC
TRBJ1-3	NA	TRBV4-1	NA	CASSQGQGTSGNTIYF	TGCGCCAGCAGCCAAGGTCAGGGAACCTCTGGAAACACCATATATTTT
TRBJ2-1	NA	TRBV7-9	TRBD2	CASSSGRTNEQFF	TGTGCCAGCAGCTCCGGGAGGACCAATGAGCAGTTCTTC
TRBJ1-1	NA	TRBV11-2	NA	CASSLMAGAEAFF	TGTGCCAGCAGCCTAATGGCGGGGGCTGAAGCTTTCTTT
TRBJ1-2	NA	TRBV30	TRBD1	CAWRDRGNGYTF	TGTGCCTGGAGGGACAGGGGGAATGGCTACACCTTC
TRBJ2-7	NA	TRBV7-8	NA	CASSLASDSHAYEQYF	TGTGCCAGCAGCTTAGCGTCTGACAGCCATGCCTACGAGCAGTACTTC
TRBJ2-7	NA	TRBV2	TRBD2	CASSVTSESSYEQYF	TGTGCCAGCAGTGTGACTAGCGAGAGCTCCTACGAGCAGTACTTC
TRBJ1-5	NA	TRBV7-6	NA	CASSGGLGFSNQPQHF	TGTGCCAGCAGTGGGGGGTTAGGATTTAGCAATCAGCCCCAGCATTTT
TRBJ2-1	NA	TRBV9	NA	CASSVAARPPFDEQFF	TGTGCCAGCAGCGTAGCGGCTAGACCCCCTTTCGATGAGCAGTTCTTC
TRBJ1-5	NA	TRBV4-1	TRBD1	CASSQTGPQPQHF	TGCGCCAGCAGCCAGACAGGGCCCCAGCCCCAGCATTTT
TRBJ2-1	NA	TRBV7-9	TRBD2	CASSPEGGLANNEQFF	TGTGCCAGCAGTCCTGAAGGGGGACTAGCAAACAATGAGCAGTTCTTC
TRBJ2-2	NA	TRBV7-6	NA	CASSRGQRLPTGELFF	TGTGCCAGCAGCCGGGGACAACGGTTGCCCACCGGGGAGCTGTTTTTT
TRBJ2-5	NA	TRBV7-8	NA	CASSLGSKTQETQYF	TGTGCCAGCAGCTTAGGGTCGAAAACCCAAGAGACCCAGTACTTC
TRBJ2-1	NA	TRBV28	NA	CASSQLEQFF	TGTGCCAGCAGCCAGCTCGAGCAGTTCTTC
TRBJ2-2	NA	TRBV7-9	NA	CASSLGSSEGGELFF	TGTGCCAGCAGCTTGGGTTCTAGCGAGGGCGGGGAGCTGTTTTTT